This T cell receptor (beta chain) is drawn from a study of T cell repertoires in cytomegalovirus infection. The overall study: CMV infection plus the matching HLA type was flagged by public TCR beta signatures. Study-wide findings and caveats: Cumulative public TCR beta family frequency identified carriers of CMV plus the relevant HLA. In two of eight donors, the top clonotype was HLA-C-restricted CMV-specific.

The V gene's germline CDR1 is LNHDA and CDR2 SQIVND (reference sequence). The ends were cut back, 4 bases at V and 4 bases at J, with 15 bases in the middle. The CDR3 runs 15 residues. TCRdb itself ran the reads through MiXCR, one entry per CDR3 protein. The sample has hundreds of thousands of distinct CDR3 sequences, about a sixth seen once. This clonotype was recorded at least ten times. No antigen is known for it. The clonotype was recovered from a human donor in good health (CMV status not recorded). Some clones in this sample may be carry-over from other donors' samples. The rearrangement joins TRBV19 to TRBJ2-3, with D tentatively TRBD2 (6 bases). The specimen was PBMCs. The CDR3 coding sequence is TGTGCCAGTAGTACCGCGGGACTTCCGGCAGATACGCAGTATTTT. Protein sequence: CASSTAGLPADTQYF.